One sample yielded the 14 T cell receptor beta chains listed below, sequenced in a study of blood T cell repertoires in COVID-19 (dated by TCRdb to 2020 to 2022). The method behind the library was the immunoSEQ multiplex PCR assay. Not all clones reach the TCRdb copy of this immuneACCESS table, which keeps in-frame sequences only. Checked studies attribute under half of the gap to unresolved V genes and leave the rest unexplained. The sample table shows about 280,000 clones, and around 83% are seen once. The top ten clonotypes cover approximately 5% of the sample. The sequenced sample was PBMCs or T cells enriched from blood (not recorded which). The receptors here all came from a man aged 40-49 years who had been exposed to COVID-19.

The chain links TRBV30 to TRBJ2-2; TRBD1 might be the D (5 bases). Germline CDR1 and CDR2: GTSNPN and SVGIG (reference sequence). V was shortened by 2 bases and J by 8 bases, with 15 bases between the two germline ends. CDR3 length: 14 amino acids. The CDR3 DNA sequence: TGTGCCTGGAGTAGGCCAGCCAGGGATGGGGAGCTGTTTTTT. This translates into CAWSRPARDGELFF.

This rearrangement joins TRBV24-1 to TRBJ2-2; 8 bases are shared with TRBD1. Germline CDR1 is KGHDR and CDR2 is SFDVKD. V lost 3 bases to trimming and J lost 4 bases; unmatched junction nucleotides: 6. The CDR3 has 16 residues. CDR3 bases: TGTGCCACCAGTGATCTGACAGGGGCCAGCACCGGGGAGCTGTTTTTT. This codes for CATSDLTGASTGELFF.

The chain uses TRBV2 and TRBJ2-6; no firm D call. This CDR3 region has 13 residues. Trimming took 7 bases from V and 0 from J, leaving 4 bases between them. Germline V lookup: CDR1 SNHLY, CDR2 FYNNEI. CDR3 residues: CASILSGANVLTF. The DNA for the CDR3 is TGTGCCAGCATACTCTCTGGGGCCAACGTCCTGACTTTC.

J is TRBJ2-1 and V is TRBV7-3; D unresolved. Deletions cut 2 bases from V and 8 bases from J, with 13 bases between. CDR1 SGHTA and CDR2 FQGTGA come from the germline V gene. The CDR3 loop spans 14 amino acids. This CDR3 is CASSLVRRGDEQFF. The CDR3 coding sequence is TGTGCCAGCAGCTTAGTCCGCCGAGGCGATGAGCAGTTCTTC.

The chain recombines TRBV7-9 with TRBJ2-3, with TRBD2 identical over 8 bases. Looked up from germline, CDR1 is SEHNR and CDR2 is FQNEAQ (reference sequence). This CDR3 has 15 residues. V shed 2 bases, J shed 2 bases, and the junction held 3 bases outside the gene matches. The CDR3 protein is CASSLRGLVTDTQYF. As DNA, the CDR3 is TGTGCCAGCAGCTTAAGGGGACTAGTCACAGATACGCAGTATTTT.

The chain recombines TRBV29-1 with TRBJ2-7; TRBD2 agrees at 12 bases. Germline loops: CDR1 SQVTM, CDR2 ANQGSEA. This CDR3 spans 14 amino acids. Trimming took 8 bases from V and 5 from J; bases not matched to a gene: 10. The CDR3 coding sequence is TGCAGCTGCACTCTAGCGGGAGGGCCTAACGAGCAGTACTTC. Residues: CSCTLAGGPNEQYF.

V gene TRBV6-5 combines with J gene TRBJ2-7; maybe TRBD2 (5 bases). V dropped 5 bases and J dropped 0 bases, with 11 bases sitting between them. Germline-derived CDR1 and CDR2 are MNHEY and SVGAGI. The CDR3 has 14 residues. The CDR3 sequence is CASSPTGSSYEQYF. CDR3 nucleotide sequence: TGTGCCAGCAGTCCGACGGGGAGCTCCTACGAGCAGTACTTC.

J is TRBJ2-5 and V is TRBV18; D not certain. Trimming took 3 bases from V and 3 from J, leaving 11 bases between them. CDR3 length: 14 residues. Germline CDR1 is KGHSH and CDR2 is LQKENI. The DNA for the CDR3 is TGTGCCAGCTCACCGAGTCGGGTGGAAGAGACCCAGTACTTC. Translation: CASSPSRVEETQYF.

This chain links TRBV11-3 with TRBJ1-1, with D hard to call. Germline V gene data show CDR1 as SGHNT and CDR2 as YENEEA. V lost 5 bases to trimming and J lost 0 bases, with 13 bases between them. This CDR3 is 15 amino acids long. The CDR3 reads CASSLAQNMNTEAFF. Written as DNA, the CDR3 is TGTGCCAGCAGCCTAGCACAGAATATGAACACTGAAGCTTTCTTT.

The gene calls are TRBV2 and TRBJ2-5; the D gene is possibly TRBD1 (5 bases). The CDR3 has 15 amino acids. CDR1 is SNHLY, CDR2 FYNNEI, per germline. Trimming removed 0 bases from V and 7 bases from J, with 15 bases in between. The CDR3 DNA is TGTGCCAGCAGTGAAGCGCAGGATTATAGGGGGACCCAGTACTTC. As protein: CASSEAQDYRGTQYF. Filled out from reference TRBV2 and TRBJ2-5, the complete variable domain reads EPEVTQTPSHQVTQMGQEVILRCVPISNHLYFYWYRQILGQKVEFLVSFYNNEISEKSEIFDDQFSVERPDGSNFTLKIRSTKLEDSAMYFCASSEAQDYRGTQYFGPGTRLLVL.

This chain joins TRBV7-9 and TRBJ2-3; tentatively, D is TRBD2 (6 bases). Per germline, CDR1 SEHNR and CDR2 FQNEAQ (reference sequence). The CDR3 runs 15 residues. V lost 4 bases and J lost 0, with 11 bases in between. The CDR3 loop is CASSSSETSTDTQYF. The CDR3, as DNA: TGTGCCAGCAGCTCTAGCGAGACTAGCACAGATACGCAGTATTTT.

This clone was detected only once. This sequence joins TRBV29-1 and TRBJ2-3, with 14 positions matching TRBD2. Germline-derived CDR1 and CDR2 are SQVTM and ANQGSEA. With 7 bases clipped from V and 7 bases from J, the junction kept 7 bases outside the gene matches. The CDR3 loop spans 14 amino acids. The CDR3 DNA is TGCAGCGCCACGGGACTAGCGGGAGCGAATACGCAGTATTTT. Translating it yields CSATGLAGANTQYF.

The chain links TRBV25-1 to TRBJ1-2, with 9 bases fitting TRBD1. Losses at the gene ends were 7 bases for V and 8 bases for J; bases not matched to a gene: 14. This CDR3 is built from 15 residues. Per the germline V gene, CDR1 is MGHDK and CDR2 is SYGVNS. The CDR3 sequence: CASISPGTGTGGYTF. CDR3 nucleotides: TGTGCCAGCATCAGTCCCGGGACAGGGACAGGCGGCTACACCTTC.

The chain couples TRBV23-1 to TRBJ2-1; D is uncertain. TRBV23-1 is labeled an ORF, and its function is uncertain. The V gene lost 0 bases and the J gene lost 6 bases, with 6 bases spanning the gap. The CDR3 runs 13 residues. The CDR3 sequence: CASSQSSGNEQFF. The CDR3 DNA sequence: TGCGCCAGCAGTCAATCTAGTGGCAATGAGCAGTTCTTC.